Reported below is one TCR beta chain. Its antigen is unidentified. Between the trimmed V and J ends, which lost 6 bases and 2 bases, there was a span of 10 bases. The germline V gene encodes CDR1 SNHLY and CDR2 FYNNEI. The CDR3 spans 13 residues. This entry comes from a study of cytomegalovirus exposure and HLA in healthy donors. Notes on the study in general: Reports indicate that TCR beta sequences accurately predicted the HLA-A and HLA-B alleles of most subjects.

Primers included in the PCR were 60 Vbeta and 13 Jbeta primers. The table came from immunoSEQ multiplex PCR; TCRdb's copy has only in-frame clones and leaves some out. The table lists about 130,000 clones, 60% to 85% of them singletons. This sequence was found in a woman aged 40 to 50 in good health and CMV-seronegative. This chain joins TRBV2 and TRBJ2-5; no firm D call. Sequenced input: PBMCs. The CDR3 DNA sequence: TGTGCCAGCAGGCCCCACGGTCAAGAGACCCAGTACTTC. It specifies CASRPHGQETQYF.